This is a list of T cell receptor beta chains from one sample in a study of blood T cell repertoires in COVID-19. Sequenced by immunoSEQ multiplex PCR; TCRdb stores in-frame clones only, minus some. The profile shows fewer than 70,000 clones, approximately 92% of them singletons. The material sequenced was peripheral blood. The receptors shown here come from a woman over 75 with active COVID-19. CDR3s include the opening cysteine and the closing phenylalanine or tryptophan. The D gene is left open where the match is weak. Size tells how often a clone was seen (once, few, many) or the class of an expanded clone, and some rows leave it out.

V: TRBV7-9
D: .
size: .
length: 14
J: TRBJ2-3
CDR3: CASNLEGSTDTQYF
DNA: TGTGCCAGCAACTTGGAGGGGAGCACAGATACGCAGTATTTT

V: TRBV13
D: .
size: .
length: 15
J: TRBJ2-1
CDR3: CASSFGQADDNEQFF
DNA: TGTGCCAGCAGCTTCGGCCAGGCCGACGACAATGAGCAGTTCTTC

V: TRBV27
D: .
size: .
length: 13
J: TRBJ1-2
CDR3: CASRRAGENGYTF
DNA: TGTGCCAGCAGGAGGGCTGGGGAGAATGGCTACACCTTC

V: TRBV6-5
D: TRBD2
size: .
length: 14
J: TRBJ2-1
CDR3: CASTGTSGGPGQFF
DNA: TGTGCCAGCACCGGGACTAGCGGGGGCCCCGGGCAGTTCTTC

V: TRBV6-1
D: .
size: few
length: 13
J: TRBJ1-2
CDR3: CASSETGGYGYTF
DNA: TGTGCCAGCAGTGAAACGGGTGGGTATGGCTACACCTTC

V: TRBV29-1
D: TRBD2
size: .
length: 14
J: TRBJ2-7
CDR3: CSVGLAGGPNEQYF
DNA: TGCAGCGTTGGTTTGGCGGGAGGGCCCAACGAGCAGTACTTC

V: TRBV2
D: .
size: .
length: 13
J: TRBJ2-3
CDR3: CASMTGEGDTQYF
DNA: TGTGCCAGCATGACAGGGGAGGGAGATACGCAGTATTTT

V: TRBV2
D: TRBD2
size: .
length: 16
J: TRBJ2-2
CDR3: CASSPLTSGGAGELFF
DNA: TGTGCCAGCAGTCCCCTTACTAGCGGGGGGGCCGGGGAGCTGTTTTTT

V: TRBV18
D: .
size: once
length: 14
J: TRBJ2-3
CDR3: CASSPSPPQDTQYF
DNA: TGTGCCAGCTCACCAAGCCCCCCTCAAGATACGCAGTATTTT

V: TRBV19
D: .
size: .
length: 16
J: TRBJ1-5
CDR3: CASRLARTPFNQPQHF
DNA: TGTGCCAGCCGTCTGGCCAGGACACCTTTCAATCAGCCCCAGCATTTT

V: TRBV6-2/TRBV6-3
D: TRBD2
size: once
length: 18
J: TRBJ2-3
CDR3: CASSPLGGASGGTDTQYF
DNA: TGTGCCAGCAGCCCCCTAGGCGGTGCGAGCGGGGGAACAGATACGCAGTATTTT

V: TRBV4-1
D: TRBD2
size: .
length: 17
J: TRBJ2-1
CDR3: CASSQGTSGRPYNEQFF
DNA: TGCGCCAGCAGCCAAGGGACTAGCGGGAGGCCCTACAATGAGCAGTTCTTC

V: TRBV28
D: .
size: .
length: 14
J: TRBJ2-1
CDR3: CASSFGGPGTEQFF
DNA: TGTGCCAGCAGTTTTGGGGGCCCGGGAACTGAGCAGTTCTTC

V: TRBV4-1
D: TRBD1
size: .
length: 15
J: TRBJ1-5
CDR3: CASTPTGGLGQPQHF
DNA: TGCGCCAGCACCCCGACAGGGGGCCTCGGACAGCCCCAGCATTTT

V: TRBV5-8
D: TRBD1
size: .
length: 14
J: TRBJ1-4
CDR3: CASSIGQGDEKLFF
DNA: TGTGCCAGCAGCATTGGACAGGGTGATGAAAAACTGTTTTTT

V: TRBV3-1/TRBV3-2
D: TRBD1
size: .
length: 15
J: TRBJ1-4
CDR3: CASSTTGAINEKLFF
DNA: TGTGCCAGCAGCACTACAGGGGCGATTAATGAAAAACTGTTTTTT

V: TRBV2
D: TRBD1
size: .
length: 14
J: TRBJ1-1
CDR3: CASSKDRGQTEAFF
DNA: TGTGCCAGCAGTAAAGACAGGGGGCAAACTGAAGCTTTCTTT

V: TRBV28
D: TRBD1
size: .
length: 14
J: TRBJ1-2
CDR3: CASSFGTGLYGYTF
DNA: TGTGCCAGCAGTTTTGGGACAGGGCTATATGGCTACACCTTC

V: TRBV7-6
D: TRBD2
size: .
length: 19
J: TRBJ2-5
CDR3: CASSRNAGTSGRAQETQYF
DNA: TGTGCCAGCAGTAGAAACGCCGGGACTAGCGGGAGGGCGCAAGAGACCCAGTACTTC

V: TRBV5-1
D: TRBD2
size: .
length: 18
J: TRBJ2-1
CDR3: CASSLVAGARGSYNEQFF
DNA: TGCGCCAGCAGCTTGGTCGCGGGAGCAAGGGGCTCCTACAATGAGCAGTTCTTC

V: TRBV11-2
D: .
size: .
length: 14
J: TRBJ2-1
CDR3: CASSGTSSYNEQFF
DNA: TGTGCCAGCAGTGGGACTTCCTCCTACAATGAGCAGTTCTTC

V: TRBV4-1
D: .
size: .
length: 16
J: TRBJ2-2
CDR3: CASSQGPGENTGELFF
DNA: TGCGCCAGCAGCCAAGGGCCGGGGGAGAACACCGGGGAGCTGTTTTTT

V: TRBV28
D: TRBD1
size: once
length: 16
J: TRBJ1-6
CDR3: CASSLFRGQGNSPLHF
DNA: TGTGCCAGCAGTTTATTTCGGGGACAGGGCAATTCACCCCTCCACTTT

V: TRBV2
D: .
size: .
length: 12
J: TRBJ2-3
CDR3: CASRGFADTQYF
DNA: TGTGCCAGTAGGGGTTTCGCAGATACGCAGTATTTT

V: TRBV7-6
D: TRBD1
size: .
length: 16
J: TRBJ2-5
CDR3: CASSGPGQGESETQYF
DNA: TGTGCCAGCAGCGGTCCGGGACAGGGAGAATCGGAGACCCAGTACTTC

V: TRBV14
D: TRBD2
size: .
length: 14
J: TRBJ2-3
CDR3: CASSLGLAGPPQYF
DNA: TGTGCCAGCAGCCTTGGACTAGCGGGCCCCCCCCAGTATTTT

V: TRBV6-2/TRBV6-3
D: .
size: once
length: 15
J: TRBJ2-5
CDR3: CASSYSGEYQETQYF
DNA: TGTGCCAGCAGTTACTCCGGGGAGTACCAAGAGACCCAGTACTTC

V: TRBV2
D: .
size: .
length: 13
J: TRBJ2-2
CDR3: CASRVQEVGELFF
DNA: TGTGCCAGCAGGGTTCAGGAGGTCGGGGAGCTGTTTTTT

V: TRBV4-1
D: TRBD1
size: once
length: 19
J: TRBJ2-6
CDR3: CASSQAGQGVMGGANVLTF
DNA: TGCGCCAGCAGCCAGGCTGGACAGGGAGTAATGGGGGGGGCCAACGTCCTGACTTTC

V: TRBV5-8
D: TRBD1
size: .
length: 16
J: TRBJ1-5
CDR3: CASSKQTGAPNQPQHF
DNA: TGTGCCAGCAGCAAACAAACAGGGGCCCCCAATCAGCCCCAGCATTTT

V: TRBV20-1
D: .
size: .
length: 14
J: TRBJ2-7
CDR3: CSASAAEDSSEQYF
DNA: TGCAGTGCTAGTGCGGCAGAGGACTCGTCCGAGCAGTACTTC

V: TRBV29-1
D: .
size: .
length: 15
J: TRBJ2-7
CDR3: CSVSNQGILDYEQYF
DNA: TGCAGCGTATCGAACCAGGGGATATTAGACTACGAGCAGTACTTC

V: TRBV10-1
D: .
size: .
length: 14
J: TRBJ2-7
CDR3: CARKRSSPSYEQYF
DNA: TGCGCCAGGAAGAGGTCCTCACCCTCCTACGAGCAGTACTTC

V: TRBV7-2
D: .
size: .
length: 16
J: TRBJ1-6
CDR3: CASKRVVEGVGSPLHF
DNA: TGTGCCAGCAAACGGGTCGTGGAGGGTGTGGGATCACCCCTCCACTTT

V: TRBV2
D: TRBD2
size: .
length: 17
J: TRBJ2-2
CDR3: CASSVGAGESNTGELFF
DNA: TGTGCCAGCAGTGTCGGGGCGGGAGAGTCGAACACCGGGGAGCTGTTTTTT

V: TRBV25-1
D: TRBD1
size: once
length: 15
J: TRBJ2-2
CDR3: CASSPLDRGAGELFF
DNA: TGTGCCAGCAGTCCTCTGGACAGGGGGGCCGGGGAGCTGTTTTTT

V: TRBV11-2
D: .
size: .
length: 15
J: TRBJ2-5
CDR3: CASSLVRQEIETQYF
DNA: TGTGCCAGCAGCTTAGTCCGACAGGAAATAGAGACCCAGTACTTC

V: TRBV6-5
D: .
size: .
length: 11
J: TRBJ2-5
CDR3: CASRGRETQYF
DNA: TGTGCCAGCAGGGGGAGAGAGACCCAGTACTTC

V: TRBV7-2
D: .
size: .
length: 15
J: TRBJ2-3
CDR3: CASSLGGLRTDTQYF
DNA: TGTGCCAGCAGCTTGGGAGGCCTGAGAACAGATACGCAGTATTTT

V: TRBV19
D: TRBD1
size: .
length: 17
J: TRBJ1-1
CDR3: CASSSPGQGLPNTEAFF
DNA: TGTGCCAGTAGTAGCCCGGGACAGGGGCTACCGAACACTGAAGCTTTCTTT